The 22 T cell receptor beta chains reported below all come from one sample, sequenced in a study of metastatic and nonmetastatic thyroid tumors. Patients were all untreated before their thyroid surgery. TCRdb re-called the PCR reads via MiXCR. The sample records just under 60,000 clones, about a sixth being singletons. Specimen: blood. These receptors all come from a male donor with papillary thyroid cancer or a benign thyroid nodule (not recorded which). Some clones in this sample may be carry-over from other donors' samples.

For this clone: The germline gene is not matched at one end of the junction; a read error may be the cause. The chain is built from TRBV18 and TRBJ2-7, with D perhaps assigned TRBD1 or TRBD2 (5 bases each). The CDR3 spans 14 residues. In germline, CDR1 is KGHSH, CDR2 LQKENI. CDR3 loop: CASSPPGRHYEKYF. The DNA for the CDR3 is TGTGCCAGCTCACCACCGGGACGACACTACGAGAAGTACTTC.

This clone was counted many times. The CDR3 region is CASSHERTRTDTQYF. The CDR3 nucleotides are TGCGCCAGCAGCCATGAACGAACTAGGACAGATACGCAGTATTTT. This chain joins TRBV4-1 and TRBJ2-3; D might be TRBD2 (5 bases). This CDR3 contains 15 residues. Germline lookup yields CDR1 MGHRA and CDR2 YSYEKL. V lost 3 bases to trimming and J lost 3 bases, with 13 bases between them.

The sample holds many counts of this clone. The chain uses TRBV28 and TRBJ2-1; D not certain. With 3 bases removed from V and 4 bases from J, the gap between germline ends came to 7 bases. The CDR3 contains 13 residues. CDR1 MDHEN and CDR2 SYDVKM come from the germline V gene. The CDR3 coding sequence is TGTGCCAGCAGTTTTGCAGGATACAATGAGCAGTTCTTC. Its protein is CASSFAGYNEQFF. The whole variable domain, filled in from reference TRBV28 and TRBJ2-1, reads DVKVTQSSRYLVKRTGEKVFLECVQDMDHENMFWYRQDPGLGLRLIYFSYDVKMKEKGDIPEGYSVSREKKERFSLILESASTNQTSMYLCASSFAGYNEQFFGPGTRLTVL.

This clone was observed many times. The chain employs TRBV10-3 and TRBJ1-1; D is possibly TRBD1 (5 bases). CDR1 ENHRY and CDR2 SYGVKD come from the germline V gene. Trimming removed 1 base at V and 3 bases at J, with 9 bases between. This CDR3 is 14 amino acids long. The CDR3 is CAISEYGTYTEAFF. In DNA form, the CDR3 reads TGTGCCATCAGTGAGTACGGGACTTACACTGAAGCTTTCTTT.

This clone showed up many times. This chain links TRBV6-4 with TRBJ1-6; possible D gene TRBD1, 6 bases. Trimming stripped 4 bases from V and 7 bases from J, with 11 bases between. This CDR3 is built from 14 residues. Germline V lookup: CDR1 MRHNA, CDR2 SNTAGT. The CDR3 bases are TGTGCCAGCAGTGTTACAGGGTCGAATTCACCCCTCCACTTT. Translated, it gives CASSVTGSNSPLHF.

At least ten counts were recorded for this clone. The chain combines TRBV6-2 or TRBV6-3 with TRBJ2-1, with 7 nucleotides matching TRBD2. The J segment lost 2 bases and the V segment lost 9 bases, leaving 4 bases of the junction unmatched. The CDR3 covers 13 residues. CDR1 and CDR2 from the germline V gene are MNHEY and SVGEGT. CDR3 DNA: TGTGCCAGTCAGCGGGACCCCTACAATGAGCAGTTCTTC. It is translated as CASQRDPYNEQFF.

The CDR3, as DNA: TGTGCCAGCAGTCATCGGGTCCGCGAGCAGTACTTC. Translation: CASSHRVREQYF. This chain uses TRBV6-1 with TRBJ2-7; D remains unclear. V was pared by 5 bases and J by 6 bases, with 11 bases between. This CDR3 region has 12 residues. Germline CDR1 MNHNS, CDR2 SASEGT.

This clone came up once. A much larger clone lies a single base off, so this may be a read error. Different DNA sequences within this sample yield the same CDR3. This rearrangement joins TRBV5-6 to TRBJ2-1; D might be TRBD2 (6 bases). This CDR3 comprises 15 residues. Trimming removed 5 bases from V and 4 bases from J, with 16 bases in between. CDR1 and CDR2 from the germline V gene are SGHDT and YYEEEE. In DNA, the CDR3 is TGTGCCAGCAGTGAGGGCCCGGGGGTTTACAATGAGCAGTTCTTC. Protein sequence: CASSEGPGVYNEQFF.

This clone was observed a handful of times. A much more abundant neighbour one base away suggests this may be a read error. This rearrangement joins TRBV9 to TRBJ1-1; tentative D call: TRBD1 (5 bases). The CDR3 extends over 12 amino acids. V lost 4 bases to trimming and J lost 8 bases, with 12 bases between them. In germline, CDR1 is SGDLS, CDR2 YYNGEE. The CDR3 DNA sequence: TGTGCCAGCAGCTCTGGGACTTACGAAGCTTTCTTT. This translates into CASSSGTYEAFF.

Note on this clone: With a much larger clone just one base away, this may be a read error. J is TRBJ1-1 and V is TRBV2, with D tentatively TRBD1 (5 bases). V lost 6 bases, J lost 2 bases, and 10 bases lay in between. This CDR3 contains 13 residues. Per germline, CDR1 SNHLY and CDR2 FYNNEI. The CDR3 region has the DNA TGTGCCAGCAGAAGGGACTCAAACACTGAAGCTTTCTTT. This encodes CASRRDSNTEAFF.

This clone has a handful of counts. This chain joins TRBV27 and TRBJ1-5, with no clear D. Per germline, CDR1 MNHEY and CDR2 SMNVEV (reference sequence). V shed 0 bases and J shed 3 bases, with 3 bases lying between them. This CDR3 contains 13 residues. The CDR3 nucleotides are TGTGCCAGCAGTTTATCGGTCAATCAGCCCCAGCATTTT. This encodes CASSLSVNQPQHF.

Ten or more counts support this clone. The chain joins TRBV18 to TRBJ2-5; 8 positions match TRBD1. J lost 5 bases, V lost 4 bases, and 9 bases had no gene match. Germline V CDR1 and CDR2: KGHSH, LQKENI. This CDR3 is built from 15 residues. Here the CDR3 reads CASSLRTGKGETQYF. As DNA, the CDR3 is TGTGCCAGCTCACTTCGGACAGGGAAGGGGGAGACCCAGTACTTC. Filled out from reference TRBV18 and TRBJ2-5, the complete variable domain reads NAGVMQNPRHLVRRRGQEARLRCSPMKGHSHVYWYRQLPEEGLKFMVYLQKENIIDESGMPKERFSAEFPKEGPSILRIQQVVRGDSAAYFCASSLRTGKGETQYFGPGTRLLVL.

In regard to this clone: It may be a read error: a sequence one base away is much more abundant. This rearrangement joins TRBV4-1 to TRBJ1-1, with 8 bases aligning to TRBD1. This CDR3 has 15 amino acids. CDR1 and CDR2 from the germline V gene are MGHRA and YSYEKL. J lost 7 bases, V lost 4 bases, and 11 bases had no gene match. In DNA, the CDR3 is TGCGCCAGCAGCCGAGCCGCGACAGGGGATGGTGAAGCTTTCTTT. This sequence encodes CASSRAATGDGEAFF.

This clone appeared once. V gene TRBV7-9 combines with J gene TRBJ2-1; 9 nucleotides agree with TRBD2. The germline gives CDR1 SEHNR, CDR2 FQNEAQ (reference sequence). V shed 11 bases and J 4 bases; nucleotides not matched to a gene: 9. CDR3 length: 14 amino acids. The CDR3 here is CAGLSGGQYNEQFF. CDR3 DNA sequence: TGTGCCGGCCTTAGCGGGGGCCAGTACAATGAGCAGTTCTTC.

This clone was recorded many times. The chain has TRBV19 and TRBJ2-2; D is perhaps TRBD1 (6 bases). Germline V lookup: CDR1 LNHDA, CDR2 SQIVND (reference sequence). This CDR3 has 12 residues. Trimming left V 9 bases short and J 6 bases short, with 11 bases between. For the CDR3, the DNA is TGTGCCAGCCGTAGGGGGTCCGGGGAGCTGTTTTTT. Amino acid sequence: CASRRGSGELFF.

This clone appeared many times. The V and J genes are TRBV24-1 and TRBJ2-3; a possible D gene is TRBD2 (6 bases). The CDR3 has 15 residues. Germline loops: CDR1 KGHDR, CDR2 SFDVKD. The germline V and J ends were trimmed by 4 bases and 2 bases, with 12 bases remaining between them. The CDR3 DNA reads TGTGCCACCAGTGAACGGGACTTCGACACAGATACGCAGTATTTT. Protein sequence: CATSERDFDTDTQYF.

On this clone: A much larger clone differs from this one at a single base, so this may be a read error. The rearrangement uses TRBV5-4 and TRBJ2-1, with TRBD2 matching over 8 bases. Germline CDR1 reads SGHNT; CDR2 reads YYREEE (reference sequence). V was clipped by 2 bases and J by 7 bases; unmatched bases: 20. CDR3 length: 19 residues. CDR3 protein: CASSLGGLEGGGRLNEQFF. The CDR3 DNA sequence: TGTGCCAGCAGCTTAGGGGGACTAGAGGGAGGGGGAAGGTTGAATGAGCAGTTCTTC.

This clone was seen many times. The chain combines TRBV20-1 with TRBJ2-4; D is possibly TRBD1 or TRBD2 (5 bases each). Germline-derived CDR1 and CDR2 are DFQATT and SNEGSKA (reference sequence). V was pared by 0 bases and J by 6 bases, with 12 bases between. This CDR3 is 14 amino acids long. CDR3 bases: TGCAGTGCTAGAGACAGGGACGGAGGAAACATTCAGTACTTC. This encodes CSARDRDGGNIQYF.

This clone was observed many times. The chain links TRBV7-3 to TRBJ2-3; 9 nucleotides align to TRBD1. J gave up 6 bases and V 1 base, and 11 bases lay outside the gene matches. CDR1 SGHTA and CDR2 FQGTGA come from the germline V gene. CDR3 size: 17 residues. The DNA of the CDR3 is TGTGCCAGCAGCTTAAAGAAGGGACAGGGCGGGATGGATACGCAGTATTTT. Amino acids: CASSLKKGQGGMDTQYF.

Comments on this clone: A read error may account for a junction end that differs from germline. The rearrangement links TRBV4-2 to TRBJ2-6, with TRBD2 matching over 9 bases. Looked up from germline, CDR1 is LGHNA and CDR2 is YNFKEQ. This CDR3 contains 16 residues. The CDR3 DNA sequence: TGTGCCAGCAGCGAAGATAGCGGGAGTGGGGCCAACGTCCTGACTTTC. Protein: CASSEDSGSGANVLTF.

At least ten counts were recorded for this clone. CDR3 bases: TGTGCCACCAGTGATAAAGGGACAGGGGTTCCCTACAATGAGCAGTTCTTC. The encoded protein is CATSDKGTGVPYNEQFF. The chain joins TRBV24-1 to TRBJ2-1; TRBD1 matches at 10 bases. Unmatched junction bases numbered 6, after V lost 3 bases and J lost 2 bases. This CDR3 is 17 amino acids long. Germline V gene sequence: CDR1 KGHDR, CDR2 SFDVKD.

This clone was counted only a few times. The rearrangement links TRBV6-1 to TRBJ2-7; unclear D gene. Looked up from germline, CDR1 is MNHNS and CDR2 is SASEGT. This CDR3 contains 13 residues. The CDR3 loop reads CPSSTLPAREQYV. CDR3 bases: TGTCCCAGCAGTACACTCCCCGCGCGAGAACAGTACGTC.